The clone carrying this T cell receptor beta chain was observed a single time. The assay was immunoSEQ multiplex PCR, and TCRdb's table has in-frame clones only and misses some. The data hold approximately 91,000 clones, with 75% to 85% observed a single time. Unmatched junction bases numbered 7, after V lost 6 bases and J lost 3 bases. This CDR3 has 14 residues. Looked up from germline, CDR1 is MDHEN and CDR2 is SYDVKM. This record comes from a study of blood T cell repertoires in COVID-19. Turning to the study itself: PBMCs, B-cell-depleted T cells, or T cells were the source of the cDNA or gDNA that made up the material.

The sequenced sample consisted of peripheral blood. This clonotype originated in a man between 65 and 85 years old with acute or convalescent COVID-19. The genes are TRBV28 and TRBJ2-7; 8 bases are shared with TRBD1. The CDR3 coding sequence is TGTGCCAGCAGCGGGACAGGTACGGGCTACGAGCAGTACTTC. This sequence encodes CASSGTGTGYEQYF.